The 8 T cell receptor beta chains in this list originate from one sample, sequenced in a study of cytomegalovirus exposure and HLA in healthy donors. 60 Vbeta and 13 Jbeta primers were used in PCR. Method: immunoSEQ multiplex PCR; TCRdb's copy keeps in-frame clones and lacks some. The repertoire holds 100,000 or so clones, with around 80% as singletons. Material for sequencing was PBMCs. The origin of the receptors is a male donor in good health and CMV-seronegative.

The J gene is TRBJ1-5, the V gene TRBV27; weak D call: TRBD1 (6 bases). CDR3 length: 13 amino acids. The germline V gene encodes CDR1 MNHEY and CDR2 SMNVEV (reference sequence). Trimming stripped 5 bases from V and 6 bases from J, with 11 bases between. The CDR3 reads CASSPTGIQPQHF. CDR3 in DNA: TGTGCCAGCAGTCCTACAGGGATTCAGCCCCAGCATTTT.

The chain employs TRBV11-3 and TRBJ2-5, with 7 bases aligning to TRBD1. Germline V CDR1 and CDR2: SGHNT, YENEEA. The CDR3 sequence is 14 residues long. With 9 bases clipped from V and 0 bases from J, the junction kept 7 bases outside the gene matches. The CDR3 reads CASGRDSNQETQYF. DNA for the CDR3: TGTGCCAGTGGCCGGGACAGCAACCAAGAGACCCAGTACTTC.

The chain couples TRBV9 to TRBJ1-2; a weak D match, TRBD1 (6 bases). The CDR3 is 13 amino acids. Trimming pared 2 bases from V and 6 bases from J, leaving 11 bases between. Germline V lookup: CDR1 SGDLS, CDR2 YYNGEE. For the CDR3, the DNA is TGTGCCAGCAGCGTTCGAACAGGGAATGGCTACACCTTC. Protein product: CASSVRTGNGYTF. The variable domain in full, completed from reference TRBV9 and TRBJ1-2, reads DSGVTQTPKHLITATGQRVTLRCSPRSGDLSVYWYQQSLDQGLQFLIQYYNGEERAKGNILERFSAQQFPDLHSELNLSSLELGDSALYFCASSVRTGNGYTFGSGTRLTVV.

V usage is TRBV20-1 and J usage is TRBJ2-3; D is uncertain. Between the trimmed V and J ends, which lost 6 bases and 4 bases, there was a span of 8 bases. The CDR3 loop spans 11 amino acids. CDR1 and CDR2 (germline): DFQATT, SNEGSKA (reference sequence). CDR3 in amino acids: CSAKLADTQYF. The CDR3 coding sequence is TGCAGTGCCAAGCTGGCAGATACGCAGTATTTT.

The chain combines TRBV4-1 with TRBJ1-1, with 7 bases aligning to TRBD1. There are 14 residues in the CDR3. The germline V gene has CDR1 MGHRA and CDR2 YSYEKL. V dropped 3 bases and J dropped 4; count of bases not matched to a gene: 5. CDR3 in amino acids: CASSQGQLGTEAFF. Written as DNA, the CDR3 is TGCGCCAGCAGCCAGGGACAGTTGGGCACTGAAGCTTTCTTT.

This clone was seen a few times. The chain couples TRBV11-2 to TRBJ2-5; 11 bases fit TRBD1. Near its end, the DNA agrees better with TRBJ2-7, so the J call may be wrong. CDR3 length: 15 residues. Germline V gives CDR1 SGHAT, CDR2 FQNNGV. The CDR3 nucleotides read TGTGCCAGCAGCTTGGTGGACAGGGGGCCCTACGAGCAGTACTTC. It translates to CASSLVDRGPYEQYF.

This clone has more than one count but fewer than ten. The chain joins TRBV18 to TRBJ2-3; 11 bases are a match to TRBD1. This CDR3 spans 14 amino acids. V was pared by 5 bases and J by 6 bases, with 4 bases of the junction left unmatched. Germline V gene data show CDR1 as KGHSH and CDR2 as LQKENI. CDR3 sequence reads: CASSTGTGGDTQYF. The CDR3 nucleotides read TGTGCCAGCTCAACCGGGACAGGGGGTGATACGCAGTATTTT.

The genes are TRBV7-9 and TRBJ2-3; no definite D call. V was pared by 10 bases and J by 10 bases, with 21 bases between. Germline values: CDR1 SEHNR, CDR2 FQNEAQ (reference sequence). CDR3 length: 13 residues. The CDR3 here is CATLRRTHAPQYF. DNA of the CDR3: TGTGCCACCCTCCGCCGAACCCACGCGCCGCAGTATTTT. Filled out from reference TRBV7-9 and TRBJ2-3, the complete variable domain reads DTGVSQNPRHKITKRGQNVTFRCDPISEHNRLYWYRQTLGQGPEFLTYFQNEAQLEKSRLLSDRFSAERPKGSFSTLEIQRTEQGDSAMYLCATLRRTHAPQYFGPGTRLTVL.